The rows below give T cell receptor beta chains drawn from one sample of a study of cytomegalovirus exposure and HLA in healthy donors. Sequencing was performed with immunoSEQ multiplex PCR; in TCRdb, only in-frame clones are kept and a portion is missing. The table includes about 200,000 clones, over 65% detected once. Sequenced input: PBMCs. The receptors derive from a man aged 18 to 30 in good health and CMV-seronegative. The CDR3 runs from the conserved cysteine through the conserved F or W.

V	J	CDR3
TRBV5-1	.	CASNHPTGGTYEQYF
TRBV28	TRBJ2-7	CASSSPGQGVGQYF
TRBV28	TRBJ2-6	CASSLSVRRTGNSGANVLTF
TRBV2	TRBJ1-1	CASSEGPWRAEAFF
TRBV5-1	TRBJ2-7	CASSGDRGPSYEQYF
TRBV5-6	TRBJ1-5	CASSLLDSPGQPQHF
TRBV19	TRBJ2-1	CASSPTSGRNNEQFF
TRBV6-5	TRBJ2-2	CASSYSPNTGELFF
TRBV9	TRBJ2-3	CASSVYLRDTQYF
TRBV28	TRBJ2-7	CASSLMGTAISYEQYF
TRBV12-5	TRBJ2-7	CASGLGGLAGPQYF
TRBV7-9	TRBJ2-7	CASSFGDRGPYEQYF
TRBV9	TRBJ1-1	CASSGTHTEAFF
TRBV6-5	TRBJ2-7	CASSYGAGVAYEQYF
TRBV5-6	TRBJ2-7	CASSLDRAYEQYF
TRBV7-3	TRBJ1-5	CASSFDPTGKYGQPQHF
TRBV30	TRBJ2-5	CALRQLQETQYF
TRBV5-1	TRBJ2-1	CASSLGMPRRDRGSIPAHEQFF
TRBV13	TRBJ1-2	CASSLGLDRVYGYTF
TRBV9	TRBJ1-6	CASTNGGTPLHF
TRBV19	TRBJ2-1	CASSLLAGGDEQFF
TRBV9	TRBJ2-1	CASSARLAVYNEQFF
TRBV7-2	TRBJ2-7	CASSLEAGAAYEQYF
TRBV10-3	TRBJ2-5	CAIGGTSGSLQYF
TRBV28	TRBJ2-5	CASSLTAGTTQETQYF
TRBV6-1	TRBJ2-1	CASSPTGDNEQFF
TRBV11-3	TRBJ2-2	CASSLDGQGVLFF
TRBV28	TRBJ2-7	CASSLGGVGGYEQYF
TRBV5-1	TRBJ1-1	CASSLEASGDLMNTEAFF
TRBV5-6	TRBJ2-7	CASSYGADYEQYF
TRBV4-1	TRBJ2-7	CASSQAVGTGSYEQYF
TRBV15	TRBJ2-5	CATSRDEVVGATQYF
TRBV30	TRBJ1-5	CAWSAGSNSNQPQHF
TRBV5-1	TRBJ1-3	CASSLGLGNTIYF
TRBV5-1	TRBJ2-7	CASSLGVLTSGLEQYF
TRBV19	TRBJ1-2	CASSPGQNNYGYTF
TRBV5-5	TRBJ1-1	CASSELGQNTEAFF
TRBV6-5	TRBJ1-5	CASSPDRYQPQHF
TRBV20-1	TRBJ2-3	CSASADTQYF
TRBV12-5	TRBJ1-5	CASGSLLVSQPQHF